This note documents a single TCR beta chain sequence. Using immunoSEQ multiplex PCR, the repertoire was profiled, and TCRdb retains in-frame clones only, with some absent. The sample lists around 66,000 clones; approximately 90% were seen once. This sample was taken from a study of PD-1 blockade in classical Hodgkin lymphoma. Each of the patients experienced relapse following autologous stem cell transplantation, and their brentuximab vedotin exposure differed. CDR1 and CDR2 from the germline V gene are MNHEY and SMNVEV (reference sequence). The length of the CDR3 is 15 residues. The ends were cut back, 0 bases at V and 3 bases at J, with 12 bases in the middle.

The chain combines TRBV27 with TRBJ2-7; no clear D gene. The sample was peripheral blood mononuclear cells (PBMCs), taken at baseline. This receptor was obtained from a human donor with classical Hodgkin lymphoma. CDR3 coding DNA: TGTGCCAGCAGTTTATCGGGTGGGCCCGTCTACGAGCAGTACTTC. Protein: CASSLSGGPVYEQYF.